This T cell receptor (beta chain) emerged from a study of blood T cell repertoires in COVID-19. On the study more broadly: PBMCs, B-cell-depleted T cells, or T cells were the source of the cDNA or gDNA that made up the material.

This CDR3 contains 15 residues. Per germline, CDR1 SGHAT and CDR2 FQDESV (reference sequence). Trimming cost V 2 bases and J 4 bases, with 14 bases left between them. This clone was picked up many times. Grouping used clinical history reported by participants in a survey and questionnaire. Recovery meant two consecutive negative NP/OP PCR tests, professional clearance, or resolved symptoms. In the source study's methods: Amplified reference gene primers provided the basis for estimating nucleated cell counts. Using immunoSEQ multiplex PCR, the repertoire was profiled, and TCRdb retains in-frame clones only, with some absent. That table gives V, J and clone size, and the DNA gave D and trimming. The profile shows 360,000 or so clones, 83% of them singletons.

This chain connects TRBV11-1 to TRBJ1-1, with TRBD1 as a possible D gene (6 bases). Sequenced sample: PBMCs or T cells enriched from blood (not recorded which). The receptor comes from a woman aged 45 to 65 who had recovered from COVID-19. The CDR3: CASSLRGTGRTEAFF. In DNA form, the CDR3 reads TGTGCCAGCAGCTTAAGGGGTACAGGGCGCACTGAAGCTTTCTTT.